This T cell receptor (beta chain) stems from a study of blood T cell repertoires in COVID-19. At the level of the study: Sources were T cells, B-cell-depleted T cells, or PBMCs; the material itself was cDNA or gDNA.

The CDR3 is 11 amino acids. Trimming removed 0 bases at V and 5 bases at J, with 4 bases between. Germline V lookup: CDR1 GTSNPN, CDR2 SVGIG (reference sequence). In the original workflow: For nucleated cells, counts were estimated from reference gene primer amplification. The repertoire was sequenced with immunoSEQ multiplex PCR; TCRdb's copy has only in-frame clones and lacks some. The V and J calls and clone size come from that table; D and trimming were worked out from the DNA. The sample lists over 120,000 clones; approximately 88% were seen once. The TCR originated in a man in his sixties or seventies with acute or convalescent COVID-19. The sample consisted of peripheral blood. The V and J genes are TRBV30 and TRBJ1-1; no firm D call. CDR3 sequence reads: CAWSVLTEAFF. The DNA of the CDR3 is TGTGCCTGGAGTGTACTAACTGAAGCTTTCTTT.